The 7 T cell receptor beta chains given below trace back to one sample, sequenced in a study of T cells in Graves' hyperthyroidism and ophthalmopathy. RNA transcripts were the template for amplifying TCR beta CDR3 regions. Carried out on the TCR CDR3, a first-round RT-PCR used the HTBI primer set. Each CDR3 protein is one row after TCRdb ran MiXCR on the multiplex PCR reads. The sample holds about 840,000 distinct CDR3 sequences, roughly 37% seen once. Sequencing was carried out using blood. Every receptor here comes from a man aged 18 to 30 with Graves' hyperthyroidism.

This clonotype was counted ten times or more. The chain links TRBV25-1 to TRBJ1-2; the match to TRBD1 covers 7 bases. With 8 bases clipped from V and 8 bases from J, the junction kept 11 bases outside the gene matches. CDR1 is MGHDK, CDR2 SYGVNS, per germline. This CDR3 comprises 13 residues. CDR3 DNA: TGTGCCAGCCAGAAGGAGGGGGCGCGCGGCTACACCTTC. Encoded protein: CASQKEGARGYTF.

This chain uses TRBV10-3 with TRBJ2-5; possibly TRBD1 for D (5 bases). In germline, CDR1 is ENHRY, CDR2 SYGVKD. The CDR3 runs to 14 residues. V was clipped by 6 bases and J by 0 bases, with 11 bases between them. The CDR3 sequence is CAIRGQLNQETQYF. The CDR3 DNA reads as TGTGCCATCAGGGGGCAGCTAAACCAAGAGACCCAGTACTTC.

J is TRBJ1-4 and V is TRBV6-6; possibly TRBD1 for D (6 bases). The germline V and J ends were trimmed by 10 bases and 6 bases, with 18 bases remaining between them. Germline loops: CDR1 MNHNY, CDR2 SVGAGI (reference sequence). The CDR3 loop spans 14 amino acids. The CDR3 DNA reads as TGTGCCACCCGGGACACGGCCGGAGATGAAAAACTGTTTTTT. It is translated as CATRDTAGDEKLFF.

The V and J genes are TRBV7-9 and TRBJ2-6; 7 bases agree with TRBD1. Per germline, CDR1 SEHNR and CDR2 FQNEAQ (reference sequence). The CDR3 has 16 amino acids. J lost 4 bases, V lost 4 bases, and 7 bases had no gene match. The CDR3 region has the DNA TGTGCCAGCAGCTCCTACACAGGGGTCGGGGCCAACGTCCTGACTTTC. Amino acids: CASSSYTGVGANVLTF.

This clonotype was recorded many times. The CDR3 loop is CASTSEEVSFYEQYF. CDR3 in DNA: TGTGCCAGCACCTCCGAGGAGGTGTCGTTTTACGAGCAGTACTTC. The chain carries TRBV7-9 and TRBJ2-7; TRBD2 might be the D (5 bases). The V end was cut by 7 bases, the J end by 4 bases, with 20 bases between. The germline gives CDR1 SEHNR, CDR2 FQNEAQ (reference sequence). The CDR3 spans 15 residues.

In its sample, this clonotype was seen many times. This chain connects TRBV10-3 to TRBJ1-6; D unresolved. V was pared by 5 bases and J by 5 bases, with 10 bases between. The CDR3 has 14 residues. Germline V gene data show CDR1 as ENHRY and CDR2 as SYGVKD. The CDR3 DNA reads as TGTGCCATCAGTCTGACGGGAAATAATTCACCCCTCCACTTT. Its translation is CAISLTGNNSPLHF.

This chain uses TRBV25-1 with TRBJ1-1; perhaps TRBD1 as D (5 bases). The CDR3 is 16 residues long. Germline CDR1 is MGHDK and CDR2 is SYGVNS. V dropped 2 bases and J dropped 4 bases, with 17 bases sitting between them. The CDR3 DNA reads TGTGCCAGCAGTGAAGGACACCCCCGGGCCTTCACTGAAGCTTTCTTT. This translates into CASSEGHPRAFTEAFF.